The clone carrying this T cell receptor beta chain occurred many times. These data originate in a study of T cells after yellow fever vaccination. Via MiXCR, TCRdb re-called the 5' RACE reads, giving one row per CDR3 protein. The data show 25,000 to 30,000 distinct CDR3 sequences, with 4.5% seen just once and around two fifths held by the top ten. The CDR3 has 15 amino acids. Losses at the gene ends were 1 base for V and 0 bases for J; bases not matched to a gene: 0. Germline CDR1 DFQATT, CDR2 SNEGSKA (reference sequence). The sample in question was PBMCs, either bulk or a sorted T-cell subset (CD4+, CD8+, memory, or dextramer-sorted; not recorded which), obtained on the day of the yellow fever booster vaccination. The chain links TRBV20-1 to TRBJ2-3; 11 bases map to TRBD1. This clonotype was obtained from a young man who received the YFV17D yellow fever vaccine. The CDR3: CSARGDRGSTDTQYF. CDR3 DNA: TGCAGTGCTAGAGGGGACAGGGGGAGCACAGATACGCAGTATTTT.